One sample yielded the 6 T cell receptor beta chains listed below, sequenced in a study of T cells in women clearing cervical HPV infection. The data were produced by immunoSEQ multiplex PCR, yet TCRdb's version contains in-frame clones alone and is incomplete. The sample features about 26,000 clones, with roughly 11% in its top ten. The sample was blood buffy coat. The source of these receptors is a woman aged 18-70 years with a cervical HPV16 infection that either progressed to CIN3+ or cleared (not recorded which).

Note on this clone: The read ends 3 residues before the CDR3 terminus; that terminus is restored from the germline J gene. V and J are TRBV5-1 and TRBJ1-2; D is uncertain. The CDR3 is 15 amino acids. Germline values: CDR1 SGHRS, CDR2 YFSETQ. Between the trimmed V and J ends, which lost 4 bases and 0 bases, there was a span of 13 bases. The CDR3 bases that were read are TGCGCCAGCAGCCACGGACTAATCTCTAACTATGGC. Translating gives CASSHGLISNYG. The entire CDR3 reads CASSHGLISNYGYTF. The variable domain in full, with the rest retrieved from reference TRBV5-1 and TRBJ1-2, is KAGVTQTPRYLIKTRGQQVTLSCSPISGHRSVSWYQQTPGQGLQFLFEYFSETQRNKGNFPGRFSGRQFSNSRSEMNVSTLELGDSALYLCASSHGLISNYGYTFGSGTRLTVV.

As to this clone: The observed sequence ends 3 residues before the CDR3 terminus, with the missing tail filled in from the germline J gene. The chain is built from TRBV20-1 and TRBJ2-4; a weak D match, TRBD2 (6 bases). This CDR3 has 14 amino acids. Looked up from germline, CDR1 is DFQATT and CDR2 is SNEGSKA (reference sequence). V was cut by 1 base and J by 6 bases, with 13 bases left in between. The CDR3 DNA, read in part, is TGCAGTGCTAGAGGGCTTGACGGGGGAAACATT. Translated, it gives CSARGLDGGNI. The complete CDR3 protein is CSARGLDGGNIQYF.

About this clone: The CDR3 end falls 3 residues outside the read, so it is completed with the germline J gene. The chain carries TRBV19 and TRBJ1-5; D ambiguous. Germline loops: CDR1 LNHDA, CDR2 SQIVND (reference sequence). The CDR3 runs to 14 residues. V lost 3 bases and J lost 6, with 12 bases in between. The CDR3 is CASSISGDGQPQHF. CDR3 DNA (partial): TGTGCCAGTAGTATCTCCGGGGATGGTCAGCCC.

For this clone: The read stops 3 residues short of the end of the CDR3; the missing end is completed from the germline J gene. V and J are TRBV6-4 and TRBJ2-2; 7 bases align to TRBD1. CDR1 is MRHNA, CDR2 SNTAGT, per germline. V was clipped by 6 bases and J by 4 bases; unmatched bases: 5. This CDR3 region has 14 residues. The sequenced part of the CDR3 DNA is TGTGCCAGCAGCAGCGACAGGGCCACCGGGGAG. Translating gives CASSSDRATGE. The CDR3 as a whole reads CASSSDRATGELFF.

The sequenced part of the CDR3 DNA is TGCGCCAGCAGCGGACAGGGAGGAATTAATTCACCC. Protein: CASSGQGGINSP. The whole CDR3 protein reads CASSGQGGINSPLHF. The chain joins TRBV10-1 to TRBJ1-6; 8 bases are shared with TRBD1. The sequenced fragment ends 3 residues before the CDR3 boundary, so the rest is inferred from the germline J gene. The CDR3 is made up of 15 amino acids. V lost 6 bases to trimming and J lost 6 bases; unmatched junction nucleotides: 7. Looked up from germline, CDR1 is WNHNN and CDR2 is SYGVQD (reference sequence).

Notes on this clone: The junction and the germline gene differ at one end; a read error may be behind it. The read stops 3 residues short of the end of the CDR3; the missing end is completed from the germline J gene. The chain couples TRBV4-2 to TRBJ2-7; 10 bases are shared with TRBD1. The length of the CDR3 is 17 residues. Per the germline V gene, CDR1 is LGHNA and CDR2 is YNFKEQ. CDR3: CASSQVGTGDSSYEQYF. The sequenced CDR3 bases are TGCGCCAGCAGCCAAGTCGGGACAGGGGATTCCTCCTACGAG.